This TCR beta chain was retrieved from a study of STAT3 mutations in large granular lymphocyte leukemia (dated by TCRdb to between 2018 and 2021). About the study as a whole: Roughly half of the T-LGLL patients who were sequenced longitudinally carried canonical activating STAT3 mutations. From an initial cohort of around 190 LGL patients, 15 to 20 representative T-LGLL cases were selected for longitudinal TCRbeta and STAT3 sequencing. To reconstruct clonal hierarchy and dynamics, serial deep sequencing of TCRbeta CDR3 and STAT3 was performed in patients with T-cell large granular lymphocyte leukemia. More than half of T-LGLL patients received one or more immunosuppressive therapy regimens, with hematologic response in about 40% of those treated. For each patient, sequencing was performed at an average of approximately 4 time points, with a range of 2 to 8 samplings. As controls within the study, a couple of patients with natural killer LGL leukemia were also sequenced longitudinally.

DNA was extracted from blood mononuclear cells, and the same DNA was used for both TCR and STAT3 sequencing. CDR1 and CDR2 (SEHNR, FQNEAQ) derive from the germline V gene (reference sequence). V loses 5 bases of germline sequence and J loses 5 bases, and the interval between the two ends is 7 bases. The cysteine opens and the phenylalanine closes a CDR3 of 12 amino acids. CDR3 DNA is the only sequence kept; it has 36 bases, read in frame from the first base. What the work shows at the level of the full study, not this receptor alone: All T-LGLL patients had at least one immunodominant TCRbeta clonotype, and roughly half had multiple immunodominant subclonotypes. Because no samples were available when a clone first appeared, clonal expansion had to be inferred from samplings taken at other points. Since codominant clonotypes persisted in some patients, a small but highly pathogenic clone may have gone undetected. In several patients, dominant TCR clone burden exceeded STAT3 mutant burden, suggesting STAT3 mutation arose secondarily within a pre-expanded clone. Linking therapy response to changes in TCR clonal burden was complicated by variable intervals between samplings and by differing treatment regimens. TCR clonotype switching after therapy was seen in about 35% of the 18 patients, with all newly emerging clones being STAT3 wild type.

An Illumina MiSeq was used to sequence the TCRbeta libraries, yielding an average of roughly 41,000 productive templates per sample. The immunoSEQ assay, which uses multiplex PCR amplification, was used to generate TCRbeta CDR3 libraries. Under the source paper's analysis protocol: Repertoire diversity was computed as previously defined, with values near 0 indicating extremely monoclonal samples. The clones in this table, taken by TCRdb from immuneACCESS, are in-frame only. Not every clone is retained; where verified, under half of the shortfall comes from an unresolved V gene, and the cause of the rest is unknown. V and J calls and clone size follow that table, whereas D and trimming were derived from the DNA. The sample records 4,500 to 7,000 clones, around 94% of which are singletons. The leading ten clones occupy about 33% of the sample. About this clone itself: Its specific antigen is unknown. Base qualities were left out, and no much larger clone turns up one base away.

Recombination linked TRBV7-9 to TRBJ2-1; the D gene is possibly TRBD2, with 5 bases matching. The sample was peripheral blood mononuclear cells. The sequence was collected from a man aged 60 to 75 with T-cell large granular lymphocyte leukemia. Some clones in this sample may be carry-over from other donors' samples. The age is the age at diagnosis. The CDR3 in this case is CASSPGDNEQFF. The sequenced DNA: TGTGCCAGCAGCCCCGGGGACAATGAGCAGTTCTTC.